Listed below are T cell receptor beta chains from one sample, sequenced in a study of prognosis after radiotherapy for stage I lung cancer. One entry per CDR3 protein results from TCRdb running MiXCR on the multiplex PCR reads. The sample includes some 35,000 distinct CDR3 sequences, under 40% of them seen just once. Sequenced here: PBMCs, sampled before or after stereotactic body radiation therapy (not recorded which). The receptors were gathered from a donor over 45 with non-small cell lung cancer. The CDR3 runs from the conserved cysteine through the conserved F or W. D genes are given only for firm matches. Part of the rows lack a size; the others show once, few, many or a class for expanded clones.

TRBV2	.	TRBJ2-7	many	CASSGTFFYEQYF	TGTGCCAGCAGCGGGACATTTTTCTACGAGCAGTACTTC
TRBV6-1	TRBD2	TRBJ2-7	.	CASSEEVGSGSYEQYF	TGTGCCAGCAGTGAAGAAGTCGGTAGCGGGTCCTACGAGCAGTACTTC
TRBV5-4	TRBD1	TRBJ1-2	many	CASSRGQGAGNIFVSSYGYTF	TGTGCCAGCAGCCGCGGACAGGGGGCAGGTAACATCTTTGTCTCAAGCTATGGCTACACCTTC
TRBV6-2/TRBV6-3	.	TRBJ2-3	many	CASSALFSTDTQYF	TGTGCCAGCAGTGCGCTCTTTAGCACAGATACGCAGTATTTT
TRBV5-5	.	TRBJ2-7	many	CASSLREGNDEQYF	TGTGCCAGCAGCCTCAGGGAAGGGAATGACGAGCAGTACTTC
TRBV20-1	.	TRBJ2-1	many	CSASGGQLNNEQFF	TGCAGTGCTAGTGGTGGGCAGCTTAACAATGAGCAGTTCTTC
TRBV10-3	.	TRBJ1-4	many	CAISELSDEKLFF	TGTGCCATCAGTGAGCTGTCAGATGAAAAACTGTTTTTT
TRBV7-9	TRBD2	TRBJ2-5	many	CASSLVLAGGRETQYF	TGTGCCAGCAGCTTAGTACTAGCGGGAGGAAGGGAGACCCAGTACTTC
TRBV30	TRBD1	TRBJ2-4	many	CAWSPGTDWNIQYF	TGTGCCTGGAGTCCGGGGACAGATTGGAACATTCAGTACTTC
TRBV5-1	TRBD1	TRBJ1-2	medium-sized	CASSLGDREVIGYTF	TGCGCCAGCAGCTTGGGGGACAGGGAGGTGATCGGCTACACCTTC
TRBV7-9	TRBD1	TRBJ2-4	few	CASSPPLGQGRTKNIQYF	TGTGCCAGCAGCCCCCCCCTCGGACAGGGTCGGACCAAAAACATTCAGTACTTC
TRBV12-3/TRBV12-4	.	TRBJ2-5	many	CASSPPGLKMETQYF	TGTGCCAGCAGTCCCCCGGGGCTAAAGATGGAGACCCAGTACTTC
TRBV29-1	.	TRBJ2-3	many	CSVGSPDTQYF	TGCAGCGTTGGGTCCCCAGATACGCAGTATTTT
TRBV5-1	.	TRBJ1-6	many	CASSLDGQVNSPLHF	TGCGCCAGCAGCTTGGACGGACAAGTTAATTCACCCCTCCACTTT
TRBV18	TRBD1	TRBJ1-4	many	CASSPGGTATNEKLFF	TGTGCCAGCTCACCAGGAGGGACAGCAACTAATGAAAAACTGTTTTTT
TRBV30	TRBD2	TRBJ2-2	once	CAWSGGRRGAYTGELFF	TGTGCCTGGAGTGGGGGGCGGCGGGGGGCTTACACCGGGGAGCTGTTTTTT
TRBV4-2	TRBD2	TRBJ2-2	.	CASSQSLAGDTGELFF	TGTGCCAGCAGCCAAAGCCTAGCGGGAGACACCGGGGAGCTGTTTTTT